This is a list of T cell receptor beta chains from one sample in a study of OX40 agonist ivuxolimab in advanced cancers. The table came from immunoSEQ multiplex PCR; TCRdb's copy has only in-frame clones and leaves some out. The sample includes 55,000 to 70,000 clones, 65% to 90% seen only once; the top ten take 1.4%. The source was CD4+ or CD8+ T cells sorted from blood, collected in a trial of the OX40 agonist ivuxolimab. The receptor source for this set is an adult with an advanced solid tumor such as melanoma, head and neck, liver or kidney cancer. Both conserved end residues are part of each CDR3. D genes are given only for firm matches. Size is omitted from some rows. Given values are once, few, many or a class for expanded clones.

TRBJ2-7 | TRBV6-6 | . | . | CASDLRGGEQYF | TGTGCCAGCGATCTCCGGGGTGGCGAGCAGTACTTC
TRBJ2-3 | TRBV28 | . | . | CASGGAGVTDTQYF | TGTGCCAGCGGGGGGGCCGGTGTAACAGATACGCAGTATTTT
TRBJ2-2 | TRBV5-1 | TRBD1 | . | CASSLGQGNTGELFF | TGCGCCAGCAGCTTGGGACAGGGTAACACCGGGGAGCTGTTTTTT
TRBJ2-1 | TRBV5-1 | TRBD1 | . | CASAPGQPISYNEQFF | TGCGCCAGCGCCCCGGGACAGCCTATTTCATACAATGAGCAGTTCTTC
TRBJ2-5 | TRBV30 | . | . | CAWSPDLPQYF | TGTGCCTGGAGTCCTGATCTTCCCCAGTACTTC
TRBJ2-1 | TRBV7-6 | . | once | CASSLTGLYNEQFF | TGTGCCAGCAGCTTAACAGGACTTTACAATGAGCAGTTCTTC
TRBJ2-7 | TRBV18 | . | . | CASSPQTVEQYF | TGTGCCAGCTCACCACAGACGGTCGAGCAGTACTTC
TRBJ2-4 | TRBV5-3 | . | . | CARSLACLPRSNIQYF | TGTGCCAGAAGCTTGGCTTGCCTCCCTCGTTCGAACATTCAGTACTTC
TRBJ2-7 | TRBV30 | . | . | CAWATAAHLEQYF | TGTGCCTGGGCGACAGCAGCCCACTTGGAGCAGTACTTC
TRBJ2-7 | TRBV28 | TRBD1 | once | CASSFRQGPYEQYF | TGTGCCAGCAGTTTTCGACAGGGCCCCTACGAGCAGTACTTC
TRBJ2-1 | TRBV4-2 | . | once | CASSQDINEQFF | TGTGCCAGCAGCCAAGACATTAATGAGCAGTTCTTC
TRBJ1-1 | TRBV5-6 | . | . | CASSLFARRITGPGTEAFF | TGTGCCAGCAGCTTGTTTGCCCGGAGGATAACTGGGCCTGGAACTGAAGCTTTCTTT